The 8 T cell receptor beta chains below come from one sample, sequenced in a study of blood T cell repertoires in COVID-19. The protocol was immunoSEQ multiplex PCR, while the TCRdb copy is restricted to in-frame clones and leaves out a portion. Of 55,000 to 80,000 clones in the sample, 75% to 90% were seen once. The sample taken for sequencing was peripheral blood. Receptor source: a human donor in a cohort sampled during active COVID-19.

The chain couples TRBV2 to TRBJ2-7; the D gene is possibly TRBD2 (5 bases). V was clipped by 4 bases and J by 1 base, with 14 bases between them. CDR3 size: 15 residues. In germline, CDR1 is SNHLY, CDR2 FYNNEI. The CDR3 reads CASSGFWTASYEQYV. DNA for the CDR3: TGTGCCAGCAGTGGTTTTTGGACTGCTTCCTACGAGCAGTACGTC.

The chain employs TRBV18 and TRBJ1-4, with D possibly being TRBD1 (6 bases). Germline V gene lookup returns CDR1 KGHSH and CDR2 LQKENI. This CDR3 has 16 residues. Trimming took 6 bases from V and 6 from J, leaving 20 bases between them. CDR3: CASSTSPGGADEKLFF. CDR3 DNA: TGTGCCAGCTCTACTTCCCCGGGGGGCGCCGATGAAAAACTGTTTTTT.

This chain links TRBV10-3 with TRBJ2-3; 10 bases agree with TRBD2. With V trimmed by 2 bases and J by 5 bases, 4 bases remained unmatched. CDR1 and CDR2 (germline): ENHRY, SYGVKD. The CDR3 is 15 residues long. The CDR3 DNA follows: TGTGCCATCAGTGAGGCTAGCGGGGGATTAGATACGCAGTATTTT. Translating gives CAISEASGGLDTQYF.

The chain uses TRBV11-2 and TRBJ1-1; D is undetermined. This CDR3 is built from 15 residues. The germline gives CDR1 SGHAT, CDR2 FQNNGV. Trimming shortened V by 3 bases and J by 2 bases, and 13 bases separated the two germline ends. The CDR3: CASSFRRGDNTEAFF. CDR3 DNA sequence: TGTGCCAGCAGCTTTCGACGGGGAGACAACACTGAAGCTTTCTTT.

This clone was seen only a few times. The chain is built from TRBV6-5 and TRBJ2-7, with a possible D match to TRBD1 (5 bases). CDR3 length: 12 amino acids. The germline V and J ends were trimmed by 8 bases and 5 bases, with 13 bases remaining between them. Germline-derived CDR1 and CDR2 are MNHEY and SVGAGI. The CDR3 region has the DNA TGTGCCAGCGGCCCAGGGTTGAACGAGCAGTACTTC. Its translation: CASGPGLNEQYF.

This clone is a singleton in its sample. The gene calls are TRBV7-9 and TRBJ1-5, with TRBD1 matching over 11 bases. CDR1 is SEHNR and CDR2 is FQNEAQ in the germline V gene (reference sequence). V was pared by 0 bases and J by 4 bases, with 2 bases of the junction left unmatched. This CDR3 spans 16 amino acids. The CDR3 is CASSLAGTGGNQPQHF. CDR3 coding DNA: TGTGCCAGCAGCTTAGCAGGGACAGGGGGTAATCAGCCCCAGCATTTT.

This sequence joins TRBV5-1 and TRBJ1-2; 10 bases are a match to TRBD1. Per the germline V gene, CDR1 is SGHRS and CDR2 is YFSETQ. The CDR3 has 14 residues. V gave up 3 bases and J gave up 7 bases; unmatched junction bases: 6. In DNA, the CDR3 is TGCGCCAGCAGCTCCTGGACAGGGGGAACTGGCTACACCTTC. Translation: CASSSWTGGTGYTF.

V usage is TRBV5-1 and J usage is TRBJ2-1; 7 bases fit TRBD1. The J segment lost 5 bases and the V segment lost 0 bases, leaving 5 bases of the junction unmatched. The CDR3 runs 15 residues. Germline loops: CDR1 SGHRS, CDR2 YFSETQ. Written as DNA, the CDR3 is TGCGCCAGCAGCTTGGGCCGGACAGGCGACAATGAGCAGTTCTTC. It yields the protein CASSLGRTGDNEQFF.